This T cell receptor (beta chain) was obtained from a study of a mutant IDH1 vaccine in newly diagnosed glioma. Assay: immunoSEQ multiplex PCR; the TCRdb copy retains only in-frame clones and omits some. The top ten hold approximately 2% of the sample, which has roughly 32,000 clones, over 85% seen once. The time point denotes: week 47, end of study. Vaccination comprised doses that each held 300 ug of mutant IDH1 20-mer peptide, plus topical imiquimod. As regards this clone: As yet, its antigen is unknown.

Germline CDR1 and CDR2: SGHTA and FQGNSA. CDR3 size: 13 residues. Between the trimmed V and J ends, which lost 3 bases and 6 bases, there was a span of 11 bases. This sequence originates from a man between 35 and 55 years old with glioma. V and J are TRBV7-2 and TRBJ1-1, with a tentative D call TRBD1 (5 bases). The sample in question was PBMCs, obtained from a glioma patient whose treatment included an IDH1 peptide vaccine. The chain's CDR3 is CASSFSGLAEAFF. CDR3 DNA sequence: TGTGCCAGCAGCTTTTCAGGGTTGGCTGAAGCTTTCTTT.